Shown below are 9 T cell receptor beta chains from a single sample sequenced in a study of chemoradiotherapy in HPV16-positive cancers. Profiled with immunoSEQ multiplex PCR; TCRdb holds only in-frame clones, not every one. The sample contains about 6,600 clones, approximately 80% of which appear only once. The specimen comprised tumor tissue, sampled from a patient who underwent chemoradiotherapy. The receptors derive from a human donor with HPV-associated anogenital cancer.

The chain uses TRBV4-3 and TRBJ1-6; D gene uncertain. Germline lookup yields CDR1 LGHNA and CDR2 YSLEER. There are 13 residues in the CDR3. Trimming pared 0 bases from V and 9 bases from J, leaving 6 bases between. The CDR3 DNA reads TGCGCCAGCAGCCAAGAGGCTTTTTCACCCCTCCACTTT. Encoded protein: CASSQEAFSPLHF.

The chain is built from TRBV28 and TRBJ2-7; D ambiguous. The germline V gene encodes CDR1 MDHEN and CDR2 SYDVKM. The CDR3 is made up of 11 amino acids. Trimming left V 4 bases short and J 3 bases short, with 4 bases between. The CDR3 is CASSSIYEQYF. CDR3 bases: TGTGCCAGCAGTTCAATCTACGAGCAGTACTTC.

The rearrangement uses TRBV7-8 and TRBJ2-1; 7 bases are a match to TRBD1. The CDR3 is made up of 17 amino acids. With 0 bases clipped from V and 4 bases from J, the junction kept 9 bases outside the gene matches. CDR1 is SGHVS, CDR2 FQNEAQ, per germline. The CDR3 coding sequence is TGTGCCAGCAGCTTAGCATTGGGGACAGATTATTACAATGAGCAGTTCTTC. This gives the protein CASSLALGTDYYNEQFF.

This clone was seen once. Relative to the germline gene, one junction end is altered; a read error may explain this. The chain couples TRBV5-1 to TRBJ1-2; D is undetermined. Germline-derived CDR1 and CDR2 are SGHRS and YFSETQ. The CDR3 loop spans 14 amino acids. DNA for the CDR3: TGCGCCAGCAGTTTGGCCTCCCCAAACTATGGCTACACCTTC. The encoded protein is CASSLASPNYGYTF.

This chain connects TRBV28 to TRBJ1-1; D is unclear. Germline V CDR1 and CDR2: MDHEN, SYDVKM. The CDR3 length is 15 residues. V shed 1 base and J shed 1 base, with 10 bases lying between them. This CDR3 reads CASSLFSGPNTEAFF. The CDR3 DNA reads TGTGCCAGCAGTTTATTTTCCGGCCCGAACACTGAAGCTTTCTTT.

The CDR3 DNA is TGCAGCGTTGAAGGGGTGGGAGAGGAAGCTTTCTTT. This codes for CSVEGVGEEAFF. The chain employs TRBV29-1 and TRBJ1-1; D gene uncertain. Trimming took off 1 base at V and 8 bases at J, with 11 bases between the two ends. The germline V gene has CDR1 SQVTM and CDR2 ANQGSEA. The length of the CDR3 is 12 residues. Supplemented by reference TRBV29-1 and TRBJ1-1, the full variable domain reads SAVISQKPSRDICQRGTSLTIQCQVDSQVTMMFWYRQQPGQSLTLIATANQGSEATYESGFVIDKFPISRPNLTFSTLTVSNMSPEDSSIYLCSVEGVGEEAFFGQGTRLTVV.

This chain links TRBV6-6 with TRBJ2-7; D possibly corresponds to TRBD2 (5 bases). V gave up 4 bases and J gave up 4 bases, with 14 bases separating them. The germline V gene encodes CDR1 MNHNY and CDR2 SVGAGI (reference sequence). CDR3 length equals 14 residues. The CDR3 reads CASSSAGPQYEQYF. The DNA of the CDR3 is TGTGCCAGCAGTTCCGCGGGTCCCCAATACGAGCAGTACTTC.

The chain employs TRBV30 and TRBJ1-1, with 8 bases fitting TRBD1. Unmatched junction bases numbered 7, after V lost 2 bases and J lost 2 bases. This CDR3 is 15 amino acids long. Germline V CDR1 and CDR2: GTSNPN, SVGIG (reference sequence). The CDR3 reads CAWSSRGTGNTEAFF. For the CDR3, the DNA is TGTGCCTGGAGTTCCCGTGGGACAGGAAACACTGAAGCTTTCTTT.

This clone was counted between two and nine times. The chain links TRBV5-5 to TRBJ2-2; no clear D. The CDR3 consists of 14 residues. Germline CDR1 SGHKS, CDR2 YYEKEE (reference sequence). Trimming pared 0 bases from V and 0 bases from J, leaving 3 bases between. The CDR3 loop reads CASSLGSNTGELFF. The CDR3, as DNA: TGTGCCAGCAGCTTGGGGTCGAACACCGGGGAGCTGTTTTTT.